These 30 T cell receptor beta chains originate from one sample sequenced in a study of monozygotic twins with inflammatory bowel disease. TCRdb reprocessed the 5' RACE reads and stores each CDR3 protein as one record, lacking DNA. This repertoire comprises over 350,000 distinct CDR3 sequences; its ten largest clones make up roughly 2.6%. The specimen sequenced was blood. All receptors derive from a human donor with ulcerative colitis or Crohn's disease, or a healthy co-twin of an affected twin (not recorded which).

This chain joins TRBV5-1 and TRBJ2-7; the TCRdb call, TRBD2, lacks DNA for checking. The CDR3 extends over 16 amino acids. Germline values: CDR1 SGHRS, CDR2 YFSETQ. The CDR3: CASSLALWSGAYEQYF.

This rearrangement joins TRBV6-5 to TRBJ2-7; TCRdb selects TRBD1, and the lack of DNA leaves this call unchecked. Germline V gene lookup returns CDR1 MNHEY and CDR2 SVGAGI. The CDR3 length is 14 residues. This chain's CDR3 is CASSYLGQGNEQYF.

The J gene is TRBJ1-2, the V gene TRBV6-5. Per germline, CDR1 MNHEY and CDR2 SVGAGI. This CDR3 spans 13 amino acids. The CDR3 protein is CASRFDTNYGYTF.

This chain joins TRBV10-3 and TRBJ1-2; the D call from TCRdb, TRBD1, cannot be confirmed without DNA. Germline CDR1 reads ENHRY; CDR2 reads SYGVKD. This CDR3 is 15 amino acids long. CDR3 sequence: CAISEVGAANYGYTF.

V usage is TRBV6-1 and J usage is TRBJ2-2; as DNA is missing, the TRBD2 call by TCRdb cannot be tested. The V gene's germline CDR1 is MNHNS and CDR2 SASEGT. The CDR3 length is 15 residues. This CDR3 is CASSAPRTNTGELFF.

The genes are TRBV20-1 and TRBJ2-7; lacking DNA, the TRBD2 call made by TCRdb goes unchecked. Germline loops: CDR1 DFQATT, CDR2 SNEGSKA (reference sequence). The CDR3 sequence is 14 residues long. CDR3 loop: CSARDGTSINEQYF.

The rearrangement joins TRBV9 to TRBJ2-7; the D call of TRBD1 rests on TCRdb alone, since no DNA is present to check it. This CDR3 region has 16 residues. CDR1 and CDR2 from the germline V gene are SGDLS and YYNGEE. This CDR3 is CASSVGSTGGSYEQYF.

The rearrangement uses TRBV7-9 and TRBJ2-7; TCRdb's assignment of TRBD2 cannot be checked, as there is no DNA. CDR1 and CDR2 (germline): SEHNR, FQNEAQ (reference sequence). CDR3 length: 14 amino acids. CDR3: CASSSPGLGYEQYF.

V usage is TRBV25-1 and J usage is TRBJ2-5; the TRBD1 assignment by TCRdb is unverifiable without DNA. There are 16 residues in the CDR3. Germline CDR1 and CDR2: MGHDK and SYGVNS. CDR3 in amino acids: CASSDLRGGQQETQYF.

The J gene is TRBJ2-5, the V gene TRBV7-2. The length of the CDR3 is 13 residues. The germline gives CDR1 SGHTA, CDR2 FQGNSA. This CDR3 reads CASSRLVQETQYF.

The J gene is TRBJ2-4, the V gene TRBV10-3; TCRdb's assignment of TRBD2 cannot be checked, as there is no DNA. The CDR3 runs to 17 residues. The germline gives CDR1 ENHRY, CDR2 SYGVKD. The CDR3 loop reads CAISEPGRTGSKNIQYF.

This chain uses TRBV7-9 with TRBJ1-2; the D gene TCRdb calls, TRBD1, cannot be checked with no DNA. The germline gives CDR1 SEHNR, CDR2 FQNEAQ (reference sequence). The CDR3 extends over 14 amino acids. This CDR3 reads CASSPGTGGWGYTF.

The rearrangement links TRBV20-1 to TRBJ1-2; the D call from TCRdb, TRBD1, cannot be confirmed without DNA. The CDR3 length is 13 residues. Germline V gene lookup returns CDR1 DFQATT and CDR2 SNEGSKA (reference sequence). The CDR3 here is CSASAGTAFSYTF.

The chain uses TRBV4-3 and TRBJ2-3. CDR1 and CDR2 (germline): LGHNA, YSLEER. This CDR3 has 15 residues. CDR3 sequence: CASSLSIPSTDTQYF.

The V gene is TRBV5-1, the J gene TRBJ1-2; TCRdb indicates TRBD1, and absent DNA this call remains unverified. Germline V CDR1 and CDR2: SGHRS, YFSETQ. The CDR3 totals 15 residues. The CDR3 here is CASSLGGTANYGYTF.

The CDR3 here is CASSSGHRGLSSYEQYF. The V and J genes are TRBV18 and TRBJ2-7; the TCRdb call, TRBD1, lacks DNA for checking. The CDR3 sequence is 17 residues long. Per germline, CDR1 KGHSH and CDR2 LQKENI.

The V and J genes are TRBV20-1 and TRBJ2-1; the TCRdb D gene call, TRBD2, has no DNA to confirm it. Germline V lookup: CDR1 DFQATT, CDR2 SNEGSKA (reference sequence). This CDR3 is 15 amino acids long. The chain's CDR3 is CSATSLAGVLNEQFF.

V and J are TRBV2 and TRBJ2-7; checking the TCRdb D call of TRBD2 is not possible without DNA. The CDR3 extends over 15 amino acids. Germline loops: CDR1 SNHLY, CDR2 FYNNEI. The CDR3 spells CASRPSGGRGGEQYF.

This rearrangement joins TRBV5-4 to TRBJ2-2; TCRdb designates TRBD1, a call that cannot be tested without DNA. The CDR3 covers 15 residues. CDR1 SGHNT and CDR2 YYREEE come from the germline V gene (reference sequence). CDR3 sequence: CASSLLGGGGGELFF.

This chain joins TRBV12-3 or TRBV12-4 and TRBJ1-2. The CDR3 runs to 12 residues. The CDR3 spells CASSFVDQGYTF.

The CDR3 loop reads CATSDTLAHTDTQYF. The rearrangement joins TRBV24-1 to TRBJ2-3. Germline V CDR1 and CDR2: KGHDR, SFDVKD. The CDR3 runs 15 residues.

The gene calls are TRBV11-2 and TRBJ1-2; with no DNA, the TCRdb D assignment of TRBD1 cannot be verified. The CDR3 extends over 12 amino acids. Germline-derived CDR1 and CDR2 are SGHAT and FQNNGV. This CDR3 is CASSIEGVRYTF.

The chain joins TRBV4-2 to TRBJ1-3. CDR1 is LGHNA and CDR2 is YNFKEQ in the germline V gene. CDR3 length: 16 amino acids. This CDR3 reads CASSQPLRQEGNTIYF.

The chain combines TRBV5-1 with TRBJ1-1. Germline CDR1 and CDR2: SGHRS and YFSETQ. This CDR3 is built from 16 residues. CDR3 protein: CASSWDRENWNTEAFF.

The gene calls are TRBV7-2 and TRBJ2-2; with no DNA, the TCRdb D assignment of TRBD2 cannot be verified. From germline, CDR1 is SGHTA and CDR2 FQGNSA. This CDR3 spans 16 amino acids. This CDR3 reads CASSLKSRANSGELFF.

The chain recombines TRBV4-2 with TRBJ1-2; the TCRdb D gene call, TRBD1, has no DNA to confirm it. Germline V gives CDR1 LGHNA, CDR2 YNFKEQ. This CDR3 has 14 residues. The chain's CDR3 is CASSHVGQNYGYTF.

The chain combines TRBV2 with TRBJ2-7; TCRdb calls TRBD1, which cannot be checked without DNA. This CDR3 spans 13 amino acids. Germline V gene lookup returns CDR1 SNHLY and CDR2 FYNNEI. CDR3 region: CASAPGTTYEQYF.

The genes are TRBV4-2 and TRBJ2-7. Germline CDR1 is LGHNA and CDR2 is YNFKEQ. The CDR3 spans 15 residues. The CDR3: CASSQTMAISYEQYF.

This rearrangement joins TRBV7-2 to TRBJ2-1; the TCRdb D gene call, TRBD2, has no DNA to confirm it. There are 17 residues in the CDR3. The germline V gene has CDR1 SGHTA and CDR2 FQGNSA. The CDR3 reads CASSLDGRGGLTNEQFF.

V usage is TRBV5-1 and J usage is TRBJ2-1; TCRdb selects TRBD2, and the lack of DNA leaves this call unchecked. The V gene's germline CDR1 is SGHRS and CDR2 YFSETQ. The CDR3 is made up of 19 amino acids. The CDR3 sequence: CASFRTSGGILSSYNEQFF.